The clone carrying this T cell receptor beta chain has more than one count but fewer than ten. Alongside a J-beta primer mix, a sample-barcoded 5' primer served in a second PCR lasting roughly 7 to 11 cycles. MiXCR, applied by TCRdb to the 5' RACE reads, yields one record per CDR3 protein. The table shows approximately 490,000 distinct CDR3 sequences, with 24% occurring only once. This record belongs to a study of blood T cells in healthy people across ages. From germline, CDR1 is DFQATT and CDR2 SNEGSKA (reference sequence). With V trimmed by 0 bases and J by 3 bases, 7 bases remained unmatched. The CDR3 length is 17 residues. A further study also used this sample, focusing on T cells of mothers and their children. Per that paper: Biologically related mothers and children overlapped slightly more than unrelated pairs, a non-significant difference.

The sequence came from a boy aged 10-17 years in good health. The V gene is TRBV20-1, the J gene TRBJ1-5; TRBD1 agrees at 11 bases. The specimen was blood. The CDR3 here is CSARDPWTGGYNQPQHF. CDR3 DNA: TGCAGTGCTAGAGATCCCTGGACAGGGGGCTACAATCAGCCCCAGCATTTT.